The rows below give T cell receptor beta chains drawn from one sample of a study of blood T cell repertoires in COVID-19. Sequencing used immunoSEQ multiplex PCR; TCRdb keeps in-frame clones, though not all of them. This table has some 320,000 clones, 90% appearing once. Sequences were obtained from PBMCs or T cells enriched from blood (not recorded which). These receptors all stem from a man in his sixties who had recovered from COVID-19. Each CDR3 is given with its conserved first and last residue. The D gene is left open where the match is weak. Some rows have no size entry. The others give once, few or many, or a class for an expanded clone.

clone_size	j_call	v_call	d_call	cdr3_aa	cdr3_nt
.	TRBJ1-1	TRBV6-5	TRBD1	CASSTRRRTGEAFF	TGTGCCAGCAGTACCCGCCGGAGGACAGGTGAAGCTTTCTTT
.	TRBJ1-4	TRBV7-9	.	CASSPKNQGLGEKLFF	TGTGCCAGCAGCCCGAAGAATCAGGGGTTGGGCGAAAAACTGTTTTTT
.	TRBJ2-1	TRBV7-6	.	CASSLIRGSTADEQFF	TGTGCCAGCAGCTTAATCAGAGGGAGTACCGCCGATGAGCAGTTCTTC
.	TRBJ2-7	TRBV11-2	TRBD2	CASSLAAGRAAEQYF	TGTGCCAGCAGCCTAGCGGCGGGCCGCGCTGCGGAGCAGTACTTC
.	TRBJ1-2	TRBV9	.	CASSLGGSGYTF	TGTGCCAGCAGCCTTGGTGGGAGTGGCTACACCTTC
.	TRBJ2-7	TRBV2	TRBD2	CASSEHPGLAGGSYEQYF	TGTGCCAGCAGTGAGCATCCGGGACTAGCGGGAGGTTCCTACGAGCAGTACTTC
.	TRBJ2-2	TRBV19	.	CASRKWTPNTGELFF	TGTGCCAGTAGGAAATGGACACCTAACACCGGGGAGCTGTTTTTT
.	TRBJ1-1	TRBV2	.	CASSTGYTEAFF	TGTGCCAGCAGTACAGGGTACACTGAAGCTTTCTTT
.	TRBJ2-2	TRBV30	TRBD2	CAWRGLAGTGELFF	TGTGCCTGGAGAGGGCTAGCGGGAACCGGGGAGCTGTTTTTT
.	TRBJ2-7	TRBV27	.	CASSSRQRGHAQYF	TGTGCCAGCAGTTCTCGGCAAAGGGGCCACGCGCAGTACTTC
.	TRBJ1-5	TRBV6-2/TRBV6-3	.	CASSRTAFGQPQHF	TGTGCCAGCAGCCGGACAGCGTTTGGACAGCCCCAGCATTTT
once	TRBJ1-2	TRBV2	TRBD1	CASSEVRGRVDGYTF	TGTGCCAGCAGTGAAGTAAGGGGGCGGGTTGATGGCTACACCTTC
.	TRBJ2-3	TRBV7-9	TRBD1	CASSLGQGEADTQYF	TGTGCCAGCAGCCTGGGACAGGGGGAGGCAGATACGCAGTATTTT
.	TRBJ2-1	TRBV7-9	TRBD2	CASSSRTSGDHQFF	TGTGCCAGCAGCTCCCGGACTAGCGGAGACCACCAGTTCTTC
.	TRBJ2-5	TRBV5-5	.	CASSAGRLVLETQYF	TGTGCCAGCAGCGCGGGACGCCTGGTCCTAGAGACCCAGTACTTC
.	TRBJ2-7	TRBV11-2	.	CASSIVSGGGYEQYF	TGTGCCAGCAGTATAGTGTCGGGGGGCGGTTACGAGCAGTACTTC
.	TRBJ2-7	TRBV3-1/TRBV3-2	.	CASRTAGKSYEQYF	TGTGCCAGCAGGACTGCGGGAAAATCCTACGAGCAGTACTTC
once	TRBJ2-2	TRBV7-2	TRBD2	CASSLVGLAGGLSGELFF	TGTGCCAGCAGCTTAGTAGGACTAGCGGGGGGGCTGTCCGGGGAGCTGTTTTTT
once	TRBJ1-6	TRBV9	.	CASSPGLTNSPLHF	TGTGCCAGCAGCCCCGGACTGACGAATTCACCCCTCCACTTT
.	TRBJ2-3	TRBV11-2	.	CASSLDRAVHTQYF	TGTGCCAGCAGCTTAGACAGGGCAGTTCACACGCAGTATTTT
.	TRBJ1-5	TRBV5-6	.	CASSRGGPGNQPQHF	TGTGCCAGCAGCAGGGGGGGCCCTGGCAATCAGCCCCAGCATTTT
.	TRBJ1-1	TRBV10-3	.	CAISEGRGTRTEAFF	TGTGCCATCAGTGAGGGGAGGGGTACGCGCACTGAAGCTTTCTTT
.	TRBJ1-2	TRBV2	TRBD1	CASPGGSNYGYTF	TGTGCCAGCCCAGGGGGCTCGAACTATGGCTACACCTTC
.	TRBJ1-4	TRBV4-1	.	CASSLSGGRDEKLFF	TGCGCCAGCAGCCTATCAGGTGGGAGGGATGAAAAACTGTTTTTT